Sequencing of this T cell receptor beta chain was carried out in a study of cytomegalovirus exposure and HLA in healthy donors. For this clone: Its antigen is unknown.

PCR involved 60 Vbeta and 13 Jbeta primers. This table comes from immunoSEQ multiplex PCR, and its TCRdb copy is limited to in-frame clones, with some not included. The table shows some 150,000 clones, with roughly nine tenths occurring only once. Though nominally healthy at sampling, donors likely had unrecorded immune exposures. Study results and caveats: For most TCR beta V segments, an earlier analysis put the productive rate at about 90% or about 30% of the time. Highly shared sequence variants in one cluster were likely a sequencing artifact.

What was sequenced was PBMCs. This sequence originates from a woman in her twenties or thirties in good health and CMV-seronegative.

CDR3 nucleotides: TGTGCCAGCAGCGAGGGAGGGGACAATGAGCAGTTCTTC. Translating gives CASSEGGDNEQFF. The V gene is TRBV7-6, the J gene TRBJ2-1, with 7 nucleotides matching TRBD2. This CDR3 comprises 13 residues. The junction had 3 bases not matched to a gene; V was cut back by 5 bases and J by 5 bases. Germline V gene sequence: CDR1 SGHVS, CDR2 FNYEAQ. Complete variable domain (other parts from reference TRBV7-6 and TRBJ2-1): GAGVSQSPRYKVTKRGQDVALRCDPISGHVSLYWYRQALGQGPEFLTYFNYEAQQDKSGLPNDRFSAERPEGSISTLTIQRTEQRDSAMYRCASSEGGDNEQFFGPGTRLTVL.